This is a list of T cell receptor beta chains from one sample in a study of blood T cell repertoires in COVID-19. TCRdb keeps only in-frame clones here, not all; method: immunoSEQ multiplex PCR. This table has around 80,000 clones, 83% appearing once. The sequenced material came from peripheral blood. The source is a woman at least 80 years old with acute or convalescent COVID-19. CDR3s include the opening cysteine and the closing phenylalanine or tryptophan. A D gene is named only where the DNA matches it firmly. A row's size may be missing; if present it is once, few, many or a size class.

NA,TRBJ1-5,TRBV6-2/TRBV6-3,once,TGTGCCAGCAGTTTCACGTCGGGTCAGCCCCAGCATTTT,CASSFTSGQPQHF
NA,TRBJ1-1,TRBV3-1/TRBV3-2,NA,TGTGCCAGCAGCCAAGAACCGGGTAGAGGTGAAGCTTTCTTT,CASSQEPGRGEAFF
NA,TRBJ2-3,TRBV9,once,TGTGCCAGCAGCGCCCAGGGTTACACAGATACGCAGTATTTT,CASSAQGYTDTQYF
TRBD2,TRBJ2-7,TRBV6-5,NA,TGTGCCAGCAGGCCAGGGACTAGCGGTCACAACGAGCAGTACTTC,CASRPGTSGHNEQYF
TRBD2,TRBJ2-1,TRBV11-3,NA,TGTGCCAGCAGCCTGGGACTAGCGGGAGGGCCCCATGAGCAGTTCTTC,CASSLGLAGGPHEQFF
NA,TRBJ2-2,TRBV10-2,NA,TGCGCCAGCAGACCGTTCGCGGACACCGGGGAGCTGTTTTTT,CASRPFADTGELFF
TRBD1,TRBJ2-7,TRBV18,NA,TGTGCCAGCTCACCCAGGGACAGGGGCGAGCAGTACTTC,CASSPRDRGEQYF
NA,TRBJ1-5,TRBV7-2,NA,TGTGCCAGCAGCTTATCTCCCGCGGGAACGGGCAATCAGCCCCAGCATTTT,CASSLSPAGTGNQPQHF
TRBD2,TRBJ2-2,TRBV11-3,NA,TGTGCCAGCAGCCCCGGGGGGAGTGACACCGGGGAGCTGTTTTTT,CASSPGGSDTGELFF
TRBD2,TRBJ2-1,TRBV4-1,NA,TGCGCCAGCAGCCCTAGCGGGAGGGGAGGGGAGCAGTTCTTC,CASSPSGRGGEQFF
TRBD2,TRBJ2-7,TRBV5-1,NA,TGCGCCAGCAGCTTGGGGGCTAGCGGATACTACGAGCAGTACTTC,CASSLGASGYYEQYF
NA,TRBJ1-2,TRBV7-9,few,TGTGCCAGCAGCTTAGAAGCCTATGGCTACACCTTC,CASSLEAYGYTF
NA,TRBJ1-5,TRBV5-4,NA,TGTGCCAGCAGCCCTTATTCAATAGCCCAGCATTTT,CASSPYSIAQHF
NA,TRBJ1-2,TRBV19,NA,TGTGCCAGTAGTCCCGGGGACTATGGCTACACCTTC,CASSPGDYGYTF
TRBD1,TRBJ2-2,TRBV10-3,once,TGTGCCATCAGTGAGCCGGACAGGGTCGGAGGCGGGGAGCTGTTTTTT,CAISEPDRVGGGELFF
TRBD1,TRBJ2-2,TRBV3-1/TRBV3-2,NA,TGTGCCAGCAGTCCCACAGGGGCCACCGGGGAGCTGTTTTTT,CASSPTGATGELFF
NA,TRBJ1-2,TRBV7-8,NA,TGTGCCAGCAGCTTAAACATGAGGCAGGGCGACTATGGCTACACCTTC,CASSLNMRQGDYGYTF
NA,TRBJ1-1,TRBV7-2,NA,TGTGCCAGCAGCTTAGGGAGGGGTGGTGAAGCTTTCTTT,CASSLGRGGEAFF
TRBD2,TRBJ2-2,TRBV4-2,NA,TGTGCCAGCAGCCAAGGCGCGGGAGGTCACACCGGGGAGCTGTTTTTT,CASSQGAGGHTGELFF
NA,TRBJ2-5,TRBV24-1,NA,TGTGCCACCAGTGATCCGGGCCCCCAGGGGGAGACCCAGTACTTC,CATSDPGPQGETQYF
NA,TRBJ2-1,TRBV24-1,once,TGTGCCACCAGTGATCCGTACAATGAGCAGTTCTTC,CATSDPYNEQFF